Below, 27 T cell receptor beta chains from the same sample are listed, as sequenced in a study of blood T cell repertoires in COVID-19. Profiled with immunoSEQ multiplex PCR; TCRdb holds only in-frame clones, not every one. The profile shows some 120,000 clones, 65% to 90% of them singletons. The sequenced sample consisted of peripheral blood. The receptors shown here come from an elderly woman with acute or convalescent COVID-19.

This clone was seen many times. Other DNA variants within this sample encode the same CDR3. The CDR3 nucleotides read TGTGCCAGCAGCTTAGAGCCAGGTTCTGGCTACACCTTC. This sequence encodes CASSLEPGSGYTF. The chain has TRBV11-2 and TRBJ1-2; D gene uncertain. Deletions cut 0 bases from V and 7 bases from J, with 9 bases between. The CDR3 is 13 residues long. From germline, CDR1 is SGHAT and CDR2 FQNNGV.

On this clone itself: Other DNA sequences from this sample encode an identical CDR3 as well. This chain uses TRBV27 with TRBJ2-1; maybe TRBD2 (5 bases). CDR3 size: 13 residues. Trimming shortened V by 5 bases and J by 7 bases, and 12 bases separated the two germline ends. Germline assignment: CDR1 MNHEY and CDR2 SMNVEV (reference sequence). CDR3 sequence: CASSLREGNEQFF. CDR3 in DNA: TGTGCCAGCAGTCTCCGAGAGGGAAATGAGCAGTTCTTC.

The CDR3 nucleotides are TGTGCCAGCAGTTGGGGCACCCTAGGGAACACTGAAGCTTTCTTT. Translated, it gives CASSWGTLGNTEAFF. The J gene is TRBJ1-1, the V gene TRBV27, with D perhaps matching TRBD1 (5 bases). Trimming took 4 bases from V and 1 from J, leaving 13 bases between them. Germline V gene sequence: CDR1 MNHEY, CDR2 SMNVEV (reference sequence). This CDR3 comprises 15 residues.

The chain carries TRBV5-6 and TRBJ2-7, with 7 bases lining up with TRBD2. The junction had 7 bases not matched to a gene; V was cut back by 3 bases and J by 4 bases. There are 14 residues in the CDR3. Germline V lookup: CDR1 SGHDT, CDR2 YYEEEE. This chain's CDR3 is CASSSWGAGYEQYF. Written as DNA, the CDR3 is TGTGCCAGCAGCTCCTGGGGAGCGGGGTACGAGCAGTACTTC.

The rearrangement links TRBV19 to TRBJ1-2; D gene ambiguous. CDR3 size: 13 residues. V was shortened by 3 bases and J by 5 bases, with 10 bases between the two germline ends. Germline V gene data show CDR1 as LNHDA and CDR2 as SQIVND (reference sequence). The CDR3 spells CASSISSEYGYTF. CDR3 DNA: TGTGCCAGTAGTATTAGTTCTGAGTATGGCTACACCTTC.

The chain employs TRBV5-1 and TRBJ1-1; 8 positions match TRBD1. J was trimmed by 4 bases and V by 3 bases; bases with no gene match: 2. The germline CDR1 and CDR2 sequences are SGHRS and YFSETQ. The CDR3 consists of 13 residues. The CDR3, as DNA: TGCGCCAGCAGCTGGACAGGGCTCACTGAAGCTTTCTTT. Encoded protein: CASSWTGLTEAFF.

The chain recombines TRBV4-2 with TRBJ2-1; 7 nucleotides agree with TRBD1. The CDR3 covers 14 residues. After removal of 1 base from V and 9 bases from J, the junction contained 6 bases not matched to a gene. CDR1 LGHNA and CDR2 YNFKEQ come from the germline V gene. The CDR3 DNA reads TGTGCCAGCAGCCAAGGCACAGGGGACGGTGAGCAGTTCTTC. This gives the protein CASSQGTGDGEQFF.

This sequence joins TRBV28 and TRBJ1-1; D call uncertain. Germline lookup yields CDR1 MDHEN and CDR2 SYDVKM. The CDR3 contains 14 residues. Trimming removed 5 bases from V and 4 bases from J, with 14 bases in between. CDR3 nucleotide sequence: TGTGCCAGCAGTCCCCCCTCATCGGGCACTGAAGCTTTCTTT. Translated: CASSPPSSGTEAFF.

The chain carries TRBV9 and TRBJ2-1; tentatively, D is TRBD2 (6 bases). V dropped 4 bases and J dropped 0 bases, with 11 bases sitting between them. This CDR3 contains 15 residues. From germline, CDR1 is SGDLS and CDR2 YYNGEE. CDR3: CASSPKTSSYNEQFF. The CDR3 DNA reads TGTGCCAGCAGCCCTAAGACTAGCTCCTACAATGAGCAGTTCTTC.

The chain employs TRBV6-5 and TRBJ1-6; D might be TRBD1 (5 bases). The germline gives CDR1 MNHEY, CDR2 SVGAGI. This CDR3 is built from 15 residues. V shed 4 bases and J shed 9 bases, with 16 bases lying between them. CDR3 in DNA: TGTGCCAGCAGTTCAGGTCGCAGGGTCGGTTCACCCCTCCACTTT. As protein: CASSSGRRVGSPLHF.

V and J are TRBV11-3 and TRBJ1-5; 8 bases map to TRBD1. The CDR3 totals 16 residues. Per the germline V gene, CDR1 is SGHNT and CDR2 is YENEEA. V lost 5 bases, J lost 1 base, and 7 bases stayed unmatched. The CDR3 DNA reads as TGTGCCAGCAGCGCAGCCGGACAGGGCAGCAATCAGCCCCAGCATTTT. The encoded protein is CASSAAGQGSNQPQHF.

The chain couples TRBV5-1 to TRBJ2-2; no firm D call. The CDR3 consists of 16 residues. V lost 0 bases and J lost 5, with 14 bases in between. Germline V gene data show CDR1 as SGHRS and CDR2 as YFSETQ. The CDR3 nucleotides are TGCGCCAGCAGCTTGGTCCCGCACGGAGCGACCGGGGAGCTGTTTTTT. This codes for CASSLVPHGATGELFF.

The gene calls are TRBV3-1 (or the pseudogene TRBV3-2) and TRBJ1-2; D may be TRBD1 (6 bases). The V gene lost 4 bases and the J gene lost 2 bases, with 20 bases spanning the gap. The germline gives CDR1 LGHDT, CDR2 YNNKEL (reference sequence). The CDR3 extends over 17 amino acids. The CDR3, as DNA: TGTGCCAGCAGCCTACCCGACAGGAGCCTCTTGAACTATGGCTACACCTTC. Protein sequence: CASSLPDRSLLNYGYTF.

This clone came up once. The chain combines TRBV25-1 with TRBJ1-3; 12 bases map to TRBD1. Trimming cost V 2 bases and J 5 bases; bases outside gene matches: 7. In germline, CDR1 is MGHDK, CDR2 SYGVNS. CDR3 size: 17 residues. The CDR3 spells CASSEAGQGASRNTIYF. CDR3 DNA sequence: TGTGCCAGCAGTGAAGCGGGACAGGGGGCGAGCAGAAACACCATATATTTT.

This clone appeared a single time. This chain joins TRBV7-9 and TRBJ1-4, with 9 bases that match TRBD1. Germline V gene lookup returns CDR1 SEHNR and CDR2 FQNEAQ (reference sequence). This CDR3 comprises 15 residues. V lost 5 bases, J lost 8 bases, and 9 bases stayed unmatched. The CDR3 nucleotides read TGTGCCAGCAGCGGGACAGGGTCCTTTAGGGAAAAACTGTTTTTT. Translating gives CASSGTGSFREKLFF.

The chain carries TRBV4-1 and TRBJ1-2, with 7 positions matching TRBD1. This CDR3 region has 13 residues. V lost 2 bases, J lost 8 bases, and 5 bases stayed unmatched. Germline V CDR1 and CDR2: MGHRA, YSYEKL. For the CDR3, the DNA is TGCGCCAGCAGCCAATCTAACAGGGGCGGCTACACCTTC. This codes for CASSQSNRGGYTF.

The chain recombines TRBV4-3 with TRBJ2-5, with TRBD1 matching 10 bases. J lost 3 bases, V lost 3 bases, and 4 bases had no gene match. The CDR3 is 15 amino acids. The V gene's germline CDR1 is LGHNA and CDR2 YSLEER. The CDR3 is CASSQEGQGKETQYF. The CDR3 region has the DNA TGCGCCAGCAGCCAGGAGGGACAGGGGAAAGAGACCCAGTACTTC.

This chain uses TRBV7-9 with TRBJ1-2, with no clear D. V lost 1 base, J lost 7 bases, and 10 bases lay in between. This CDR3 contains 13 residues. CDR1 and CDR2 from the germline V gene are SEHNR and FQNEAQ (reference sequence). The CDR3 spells CASSLGGVRGYTF. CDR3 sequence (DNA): TGTGCCAGCAGCTTAGGCGGGGTGCGTGGCTACACCTTC.

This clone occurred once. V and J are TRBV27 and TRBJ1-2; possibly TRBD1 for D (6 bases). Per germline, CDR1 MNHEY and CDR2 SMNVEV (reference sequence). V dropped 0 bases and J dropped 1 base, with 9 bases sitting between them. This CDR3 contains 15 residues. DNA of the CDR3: TGTGCCAGCAGTTTATCGGGCAGGGGTAACTATGGCTACACCTTC. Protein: CASSLSGRGNYGYTF.

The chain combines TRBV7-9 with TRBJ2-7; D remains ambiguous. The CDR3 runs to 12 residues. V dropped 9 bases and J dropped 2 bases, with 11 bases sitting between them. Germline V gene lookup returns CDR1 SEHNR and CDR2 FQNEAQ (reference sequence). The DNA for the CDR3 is TGTGCCAGTGGGTACAGTGCCTACGAGCAGTACTTC. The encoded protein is CASGYSAYEQYF. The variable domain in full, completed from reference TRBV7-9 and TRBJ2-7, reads DTGVSQNPRHKITKRGQNVTFRCDPISEHNRLYWYRQTLGQGPEFLTYFQNEAQLEKSRLLSDRFSAERPKGSFSTLEIQRTEQGDSAMYLCASGYSAYEQYFGPGTRLTVT.

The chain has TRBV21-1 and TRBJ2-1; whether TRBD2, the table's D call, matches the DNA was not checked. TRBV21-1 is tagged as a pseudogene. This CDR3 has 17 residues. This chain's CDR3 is CASSPGGGCDSYNEQFF. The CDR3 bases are TGTGCCAGCTCCCCCGGGGGAGGGTGCGACTCCTACAATGAGCAGTTCTTC.

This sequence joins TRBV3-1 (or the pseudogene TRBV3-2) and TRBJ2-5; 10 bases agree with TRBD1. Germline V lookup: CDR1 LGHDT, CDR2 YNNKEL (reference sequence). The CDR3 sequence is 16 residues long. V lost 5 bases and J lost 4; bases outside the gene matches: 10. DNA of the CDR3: TGTGCCAGCAGCGCCAAGACAGGGGGCGGACGAGAGACCCAGTACTTC. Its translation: CASSAKTGGGRETQYF.

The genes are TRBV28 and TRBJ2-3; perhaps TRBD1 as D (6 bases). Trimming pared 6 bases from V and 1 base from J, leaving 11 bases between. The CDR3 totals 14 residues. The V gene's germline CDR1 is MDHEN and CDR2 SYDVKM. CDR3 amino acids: CASRRSGGTDTQYF. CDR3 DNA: TGTGCCAGCAGGAGGTCAGGGGGCACAGATACGCAGTATTTT.

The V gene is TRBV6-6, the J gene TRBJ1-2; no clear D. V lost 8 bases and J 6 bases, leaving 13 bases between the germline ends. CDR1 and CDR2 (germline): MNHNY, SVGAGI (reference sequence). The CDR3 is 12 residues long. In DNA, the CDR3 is TGTGCCAGCGGCCGGATAGCTGATGGCTACACCTTC. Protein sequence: CASGRIADGYTF.

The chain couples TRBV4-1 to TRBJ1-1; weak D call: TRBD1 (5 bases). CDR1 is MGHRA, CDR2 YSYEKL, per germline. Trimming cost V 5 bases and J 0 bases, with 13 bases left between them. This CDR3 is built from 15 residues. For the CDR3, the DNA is TGCGCCAGCAGCAAAGCAGGGTTCGTGAACACTGAAGCTTTCTTT. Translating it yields CASSKAGFVNTEAFF.

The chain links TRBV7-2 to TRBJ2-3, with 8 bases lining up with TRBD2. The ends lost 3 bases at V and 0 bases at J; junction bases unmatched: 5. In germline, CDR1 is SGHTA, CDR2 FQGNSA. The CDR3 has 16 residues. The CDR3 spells CASSLGRGASTDTQYF. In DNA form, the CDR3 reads TGTGCCAGCAGCTTGGGGCGGGGGGCGAGCACAGATACGCAGTATTTT.

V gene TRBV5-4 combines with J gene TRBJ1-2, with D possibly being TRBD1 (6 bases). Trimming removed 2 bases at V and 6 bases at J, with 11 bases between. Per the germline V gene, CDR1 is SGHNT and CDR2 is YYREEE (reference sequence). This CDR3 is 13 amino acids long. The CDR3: CASSLPGADGYTF. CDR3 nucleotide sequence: TGTGCCAGCAGCTTACCAGGGGCGGATGGCTACACCTTC.